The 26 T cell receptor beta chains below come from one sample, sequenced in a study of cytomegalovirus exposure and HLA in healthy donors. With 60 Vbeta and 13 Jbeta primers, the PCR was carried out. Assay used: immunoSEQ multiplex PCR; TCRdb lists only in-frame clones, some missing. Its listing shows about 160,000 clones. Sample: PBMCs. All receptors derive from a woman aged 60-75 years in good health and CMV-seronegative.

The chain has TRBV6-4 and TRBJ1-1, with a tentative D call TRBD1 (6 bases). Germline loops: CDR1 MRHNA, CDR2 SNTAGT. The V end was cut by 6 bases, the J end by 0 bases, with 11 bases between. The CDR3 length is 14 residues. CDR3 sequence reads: CASRGTGMNTEAFF. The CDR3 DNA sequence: TGTGCCAGCAGGGGAACAGGGATGAACACTGAAGCTTTCTTT.

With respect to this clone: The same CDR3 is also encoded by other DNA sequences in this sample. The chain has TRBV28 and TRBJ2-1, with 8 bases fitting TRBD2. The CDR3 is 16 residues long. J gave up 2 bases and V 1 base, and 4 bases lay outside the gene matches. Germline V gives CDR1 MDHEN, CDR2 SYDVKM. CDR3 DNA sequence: TGTGCCAGCAGTTTATTGGCGGGGGGACCCTACAATGAGCAGTTCTTC. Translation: CASSLLAGGPYNEQFF.

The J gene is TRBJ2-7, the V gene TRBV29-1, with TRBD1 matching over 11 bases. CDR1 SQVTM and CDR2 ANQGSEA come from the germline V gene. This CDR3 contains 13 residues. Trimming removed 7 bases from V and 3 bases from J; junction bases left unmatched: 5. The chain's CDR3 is CSAGTGGIYEQYF. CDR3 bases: TGCAGCGCTGGGACAGGGGGGATCTACGAGCAGTACTTC.

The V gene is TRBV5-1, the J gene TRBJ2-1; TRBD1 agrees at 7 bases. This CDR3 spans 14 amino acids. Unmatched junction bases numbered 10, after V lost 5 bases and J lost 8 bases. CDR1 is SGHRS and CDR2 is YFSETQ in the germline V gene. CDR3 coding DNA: TGCGCCAGCAGTCACGGACAGGCCGGGGATGAGCAGTTCTTC. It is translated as CASSHGQAGDEQFF.

CDR3 DNA sequence: TGTGCCAGCAGTTTACCCAGGGACAGGGGGCCCTACGAGCAGTACTTC. It translates to CASSLPRDRGPYEQYF. The chain joins TRBV27 to TRBJ2-7, with TRBD1 identical over 12 bases. Germline assignment: CDR1 MNHEY and CDR2 SMNVEV (reference sequence). The CDR3 has 16 residues. V lost 2 bases to trimming and J lost 2 bases; unmatched junction nucleotides: 4.

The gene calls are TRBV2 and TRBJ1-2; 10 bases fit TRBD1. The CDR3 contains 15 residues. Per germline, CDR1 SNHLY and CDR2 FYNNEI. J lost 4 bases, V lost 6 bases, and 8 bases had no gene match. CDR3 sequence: CASSNLGQGTYGYTF. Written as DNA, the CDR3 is TGTGCCAGCAGCAATCTGGGACAGGGGACCTATGGCTACACCTTC.

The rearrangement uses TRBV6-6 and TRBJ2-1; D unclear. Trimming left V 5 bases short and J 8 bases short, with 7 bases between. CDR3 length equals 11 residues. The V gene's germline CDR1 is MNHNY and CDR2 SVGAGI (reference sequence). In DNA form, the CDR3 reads TGTGCCAGCAGTCCACGAGATGAGCAGTTCTTC. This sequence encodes CASSPRDEQFF.

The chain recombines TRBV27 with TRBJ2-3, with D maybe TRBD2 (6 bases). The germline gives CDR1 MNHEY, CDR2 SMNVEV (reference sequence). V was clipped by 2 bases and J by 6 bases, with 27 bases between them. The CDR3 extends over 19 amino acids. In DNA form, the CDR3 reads TGTGCCAGCAGTTTACTCGAGGGTGCTGTGCTACGGGAGTGGGATACGCAGTATTTT. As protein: CASSLLEGAVLREWDTQYF.

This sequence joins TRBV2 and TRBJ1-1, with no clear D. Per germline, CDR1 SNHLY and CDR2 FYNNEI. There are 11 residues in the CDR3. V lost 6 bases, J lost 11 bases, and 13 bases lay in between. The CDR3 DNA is TGTGCCAGCAGGAGTTCCGGGGAGGCTTTCTTT. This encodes CASRSSGEAFF.

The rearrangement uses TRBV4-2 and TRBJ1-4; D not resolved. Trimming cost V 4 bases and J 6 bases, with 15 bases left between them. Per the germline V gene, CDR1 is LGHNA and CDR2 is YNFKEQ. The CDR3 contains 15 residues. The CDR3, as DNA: TGTGCCAGCAGCCTTTCAGGAGCGCGGGATGAAAAACTGTTTTTT. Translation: CASSLSGARDEKLFF.

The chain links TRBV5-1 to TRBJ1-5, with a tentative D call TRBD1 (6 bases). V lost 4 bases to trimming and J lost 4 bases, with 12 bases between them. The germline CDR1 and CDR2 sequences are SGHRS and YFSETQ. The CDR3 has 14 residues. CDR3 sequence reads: CASSGGGPNQPQHF. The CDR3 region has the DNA TGCGCCAGCAGCGGGGGCGGACCGAATCAGCCCCAGCATTTT. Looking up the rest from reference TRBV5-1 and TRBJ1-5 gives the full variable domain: KAGVTQTPRYLIKTRGQQVTLSCSPISGHRSVSWYQQTPGQGLQFLFEYFSETQRNKGNFPGRFSGRQFSNSRSEMNVSTLELGDSALYLCASSGGGPNQPQHFGDGTRLSIL.

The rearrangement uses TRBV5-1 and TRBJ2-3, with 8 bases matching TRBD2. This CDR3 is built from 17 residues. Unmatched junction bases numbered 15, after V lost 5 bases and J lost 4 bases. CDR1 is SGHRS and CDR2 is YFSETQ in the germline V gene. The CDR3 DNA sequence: TGCGCCAGCAGTCTCCCCATCACGGGGGGGCCGGCAGATACGCAGTATTTT. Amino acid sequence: CASSLPITGGPADTQYF.

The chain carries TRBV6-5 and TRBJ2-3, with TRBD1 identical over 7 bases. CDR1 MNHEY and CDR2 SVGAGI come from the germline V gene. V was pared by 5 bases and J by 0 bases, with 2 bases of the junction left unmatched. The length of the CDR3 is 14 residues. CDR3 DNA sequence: TGTGCCAGCAGTCGACAGGGAAGCACAGATACGCAGTATTTT. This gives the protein CASSRQGSTDTQYF.

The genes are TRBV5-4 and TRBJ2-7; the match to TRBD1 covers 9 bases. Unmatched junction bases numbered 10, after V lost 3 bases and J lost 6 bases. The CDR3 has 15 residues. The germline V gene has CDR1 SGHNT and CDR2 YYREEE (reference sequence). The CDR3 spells CASSWTGTGRAEQYF. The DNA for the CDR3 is TGTGCCAGCAGCTGGACCGGGACAGGGAGGGCCGAGCAGTACTTC. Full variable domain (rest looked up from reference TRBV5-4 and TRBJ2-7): ETGVTQSPTHLIKTRGQQVTLRCSSQSGHNTVSWYQQALGQGPQFIFQYYREEENGRGNFPPRFSGLQFPNYSSELNVNALELDDSALYLCASSWTGTGRAEQYFGPGTRLTVT.

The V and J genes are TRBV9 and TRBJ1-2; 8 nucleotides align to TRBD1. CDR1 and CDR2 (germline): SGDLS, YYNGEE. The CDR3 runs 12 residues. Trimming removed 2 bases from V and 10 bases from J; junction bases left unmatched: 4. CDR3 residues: CASSVQQGDYTF. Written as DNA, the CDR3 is TGTGCCAGCAGCGTTCAACAGGGGGACTACACCTTC.

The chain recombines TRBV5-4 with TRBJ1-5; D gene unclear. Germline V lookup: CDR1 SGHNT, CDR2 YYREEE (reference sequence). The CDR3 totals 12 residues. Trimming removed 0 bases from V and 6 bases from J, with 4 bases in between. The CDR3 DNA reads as TGTGCCAGCAGCTTGGACGGTCAGCCCCAGCATTTT. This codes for CASSLDGQPQHF.

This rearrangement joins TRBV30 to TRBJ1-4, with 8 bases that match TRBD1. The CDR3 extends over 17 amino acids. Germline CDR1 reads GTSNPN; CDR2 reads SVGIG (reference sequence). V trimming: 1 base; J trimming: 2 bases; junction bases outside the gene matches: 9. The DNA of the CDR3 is TGTGCCTGGAGTGCCGGGACAGGCTATGCGACTAATGAAAAACTGTTTTTT. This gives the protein CAWSAGTGYATNEKLFF.

The chain's CDR3 is CASSYGQGAGNTIYF. In DNA, the CDR3 is TGTGCCAGCAGTTACGGGCAGGGGGCTGGAAACACCATATATTTT. The chain couples TRBV6-5 to TRBJ1-3; TRBD1 agrees at 7 bases. The V gene's germline CDR1 is MNHEY and CDR2 SVGAGI. The V segment lost 2 bases and the J segment 2 bases; nucleotides outside the gene matches: 3. There are 15 residues in the CDR3.

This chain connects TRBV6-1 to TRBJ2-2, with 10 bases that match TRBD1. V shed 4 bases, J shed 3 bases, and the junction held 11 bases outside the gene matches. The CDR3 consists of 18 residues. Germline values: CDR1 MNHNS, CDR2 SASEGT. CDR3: CASSAGTGVVSYTGELFF. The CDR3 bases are TGTGCCAGCAGTGCAGGGACAGGGGTTGTTTCTTACACCGGGGAGCTGTTTTTT.

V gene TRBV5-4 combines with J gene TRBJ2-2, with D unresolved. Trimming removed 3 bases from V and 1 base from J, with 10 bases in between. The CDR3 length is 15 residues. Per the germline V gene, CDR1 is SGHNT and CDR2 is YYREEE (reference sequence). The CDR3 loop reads CASSSKTGNTGELFF. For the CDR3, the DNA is TGTGCCAGCAGCTCCAAGACGGGGAACACCGGGGAGCTGTTTTTT.

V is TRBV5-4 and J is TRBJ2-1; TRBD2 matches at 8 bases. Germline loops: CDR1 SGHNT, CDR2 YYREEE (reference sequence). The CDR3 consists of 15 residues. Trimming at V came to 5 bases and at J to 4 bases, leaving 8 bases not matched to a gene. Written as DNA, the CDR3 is TGTGCCAGCAGGGTGGGACTAGTCTCTTACAATGAGCAGTTCTTC. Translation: CASRVGLVSYNEQFF. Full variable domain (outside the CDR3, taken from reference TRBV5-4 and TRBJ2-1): ETGVTQSPTHLIKTRGQQVTLRCSSQSGHNTVSWYQQALGQGPQFIFQYYREEENGRGNFPPRFSGLQFPNYSSELNVNALELDDSALYLCASRVGLVSYNEQFFGPGTRLTVL.

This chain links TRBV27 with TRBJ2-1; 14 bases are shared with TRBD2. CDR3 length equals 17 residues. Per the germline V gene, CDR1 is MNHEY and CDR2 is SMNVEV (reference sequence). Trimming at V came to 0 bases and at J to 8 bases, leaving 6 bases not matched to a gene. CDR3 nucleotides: TGTGCCAGCAGTTTATCGGGACTAGCGGGAGTAAGGGATGAGCAGTTCTTC. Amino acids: CASSLSGLAGVRDEQFF.

The CDR3 reads CSVLRDSSGRAHFF. DNA of the CDR3: TGCAGCGTTCTCCGGGACAGTAGCGGGAGAGCCCACTTCTTC. V gene TRBV29-1 combines with J gene TRBJ2-1; 9 positions agree with TRBD2. The length of the CDR3 is 14 residues. From germline, CDR1 is SQVTM and CDR2 ANQGSEA. The V and J ends lost 5 bases and 16 bases, in that order; junction bases with no gene match: 18.

CDR3 nucleotides: TGTGCCAGCAGCGTAGGGCAGGGAGGGTTTAACGAGCTGTTTTTT. Translating it yields CASSVGQGGFNELFF. This chain links TRBV9 with TRBJ2-2; the match to TRBD2 covers 7 bases. The CDR3 totals 15 residues. J was trimmed by 11 bases and V by 0 bases; bases with no gene match: 10. CDR1 SGDLS and CDR2 YYNGEE come from the germline V gene.

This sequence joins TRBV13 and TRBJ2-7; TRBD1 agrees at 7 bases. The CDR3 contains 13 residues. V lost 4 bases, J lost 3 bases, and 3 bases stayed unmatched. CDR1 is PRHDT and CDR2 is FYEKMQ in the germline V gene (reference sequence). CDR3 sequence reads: CASSSTGNYEQYF. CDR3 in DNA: TGTGCCAGCAGCTCGACAGGGAACTACGAGCAGTACTTC.

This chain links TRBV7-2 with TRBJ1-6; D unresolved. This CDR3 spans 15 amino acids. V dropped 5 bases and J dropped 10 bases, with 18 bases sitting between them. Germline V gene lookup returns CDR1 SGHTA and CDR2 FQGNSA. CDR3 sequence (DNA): TGTGCCAGCAGCCATCGGACTGCGGCCGGATCACCCCTCCACTTT. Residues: CASSHRTAAGSPLHF.